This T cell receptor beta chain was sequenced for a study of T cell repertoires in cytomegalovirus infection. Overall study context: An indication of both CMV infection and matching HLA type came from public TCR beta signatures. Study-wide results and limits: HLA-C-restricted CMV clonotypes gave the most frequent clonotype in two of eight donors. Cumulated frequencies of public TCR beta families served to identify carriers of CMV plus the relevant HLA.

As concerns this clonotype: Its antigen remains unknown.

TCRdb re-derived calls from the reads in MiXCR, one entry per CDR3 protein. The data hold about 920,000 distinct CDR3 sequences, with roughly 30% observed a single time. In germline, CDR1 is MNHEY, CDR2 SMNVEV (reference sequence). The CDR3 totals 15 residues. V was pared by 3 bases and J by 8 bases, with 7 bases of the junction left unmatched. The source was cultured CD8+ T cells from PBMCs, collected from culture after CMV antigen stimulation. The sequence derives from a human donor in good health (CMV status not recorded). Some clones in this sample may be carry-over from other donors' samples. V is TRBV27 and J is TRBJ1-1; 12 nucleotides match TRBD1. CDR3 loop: CASSFPGQGAREAFF. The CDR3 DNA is TGTGCCAGCAGTTTCCCGGGACAGGGGGCCCGAGAAGCTTTCTTT.